What follows are 27 T cell receptor beta chains derived from one specimen sequenced in a study of cytomegalovirus exposure and HLA in healthy donors. Researchers ran the PCR with 60 Vbeta and 13 Jbeta primers. This table comes from immunoSEQ multiplex PCR, and its TCRdb copy is limited to in-frame clones, with some not included. The table shows more than 85,000 clones, with roughly 85% occurring only once. Sequencing was carried out using PBMCs. These receptors were obtained from a middle-aged man in good health and CMV-seronegative.

In DNA form, the CDR3 reads TGTGCCAGCAGCCCTGACCGGGGTTTTGGCTACACCTTC. Protein: CASSPDRGFGYTF. The V and J genes are TRBV5-4 and TRBJ1-2; the D is unclear. V dropped 4 bases and J dropped 7 bases, with 14 bases sitting between them. CDR3 length equals 13 residues. Germline CDR1 and CDR2: SGHNT and YYREEE (reference sequence). The whole variable domain, filled in from reference TRBV5-4 and TRBJ1-2, reads ETGVTQSPTHLIKTRGQQVTLRCSSQSGHNTVSWYQQALGQGPQFIFQYYREEENGRGNFPPRFSGLQFPNYSSELNVNALELDDSALYLCASSPDRGFGYTFGSGTRLTVV.

In its sample, this clone is medium-sized. V usage is TRBV25-1 and J usage is TRBJ1-4; 7 nucleotides match TRBD1. The CDR3 extends over 14 amino acids. Germline V gives CDR1 MGHDK, CDR2 SYGVNS. The junction had 4 bases not matched to a gene; V was cut back by 5 bases and J by 4 bases. The CDR3 DNA sequence: TGTGCCAGCAGTTCCGGGACAGATAATGAAAAACTGTTTTTT. Encoded protein: CASSSGTDNEKLFF.

The sample holds one count of this clone. The rearrangement links TRBV21-1 to TRBJ2-3; no DNA check was done on the table's D call, TRBD2. TRBV21-1 is classified as a pseudogene. The CDR3 loop spans 17 amino acids. CDR3 bases: TGTGCCAGCAGCAAATCTACCCCGCGCCCCTTGAGGAATACGCAGTATTTT. This gives the protein CASSKSTPRPLRNTQYF.

This clone was counted a few times. The V gene is TRBV6-6, the J gene TRBJ2-7; 9 nucleotides match TRBD1. This CDR3 is 15 amino acids long. J was trimmed by 5 bases and V by 2 bases; bases with no gene match: 7. Germline V gene data show CDR1 as MNHNY and CDR2 as SVGAGI (reference sequence). The CDR3 sequence: CASSYGGQGVNEQYF. As DNA, the CDR3 is TGTGCCAGCAGTTACGGGGGACAGGGTGTCAACGAGCAGTACTTC.

The J gene is TRBJ1-5, the V gene TRBV7-9; TRBD1 agrees at 7 bases. The CDR3 is 17 amino acids. V was clipped by 1 base and J by 9 bases; unmatched bases: 15. From germline, CDR1 is SEHNR and CDR2 FQNEAQ (reference sequence). The CDR3 region has the DNA TGTGCCAGCAGCTTAGAGGGGACCGGGACAGCCAATTTGCCCCAGCATTTT. It is translated as CASSLEGTGTANLPQHF.

The J gene is TRBJ2-3, the V gene TRBV5-1, with D maybe TRBD2 (6 bases). V was pared by 4 bases and J by 1 base, with 13 bases between. Germline V gene data show CDR1 as SGHRS and CDR2 as YFSETQ. The CDR3 is made up of 15 amino acids. The CDR3 reads CASSTTGTGTDTQYF. CDR3 DNA sequence: TGCGCCAGCAGCACCACCGGGACTGGCACAGATACGCAGTATTTT.

This chain connects TRBV7-8 to TRBJ2-7; 10 nucleotides line up with TRBD2. The CDR3 sequence is 16 residues long. Germline V CDR1 and CDR2: SGHVS, FQNEAQ. V gave up 0 bases and J gave up 2 bases; unmatched junction bases: 4. The CDR3 spells CASSLARLAGAYEQYF. CDR3 DNA: TGTGCCAGCAGCTTAGCGCGTCTAGCGGGGGCCTACGAGCAGTACTTC.

About this clone itself: Sequence at one end of the junction differs from germline and may be a read error. The V and J genes are TRBV10-1 and TRBJ1-2, with a weak D call TRBD1 (6 bases). Per germline, CDR1 WNHNN and CDR2 SYGVQD (reference sequence). This CDR3 has 15 residues. The CDR3 region has the DNA TGCGCCAGCAGTGACTCCCTGACAGGAAACTCTGGCTACACCTTC. Translation: CASSDSLTGNSGYTF.

This clone was picked up one time. The chain has TRBV6-8 and TRBJ1-5; D may be TRBD1 (6 bases). The CDR3 loop spans 14 amino acids. Germline V gene sequence: CDR1 MNHGY, CDR2 SAAAGT. Trimming removed 8 bases from V and 4 bases from J, with 15 bases in between. The CDR3 loop is CASYREGSNQPQHF. The CDR3 coding sequence is TGTGCCAGCTACAGGGAAGGTAGTAATCAGCCCCAGCATTTT.

The chain is built from TRBV5-4 and TRBJ1-6, with D hard to call. V lost 4 bases and J 8 bases, leaving 16 bases between the germline ends. This CDR3 comprises 15 residues. Germline V gene data show CDR1 as SGHNT and CDR2 as YYREEE (reference sequence). The CDR3 sequence: CASSPKEIPYSPLHF. CDR3 DNA: TGTGCCAGCAGCCCCAAAGAGATACCGTATTCACCCCTCCACTTT.

The gene calls are TRBV10-3 and TRBJ2-1; TRBD2 matches 13 bases. CDR1 is ENHRY and CDR2 is SYGVKD in the germline V gene. This CDR3 has 15 residues. V trimming: 10 bases; J trimming: 1 base; junction bases outside the gene matches: 4. The CDR3 DNA reads as TGTGCCACCCTACTAGCGGGGGGGTCCTACAATGAGCAGTTCTTC. This translates into CATLLAGGSYNEQFF.

The table lists this clone with a count of one. J is TRBJ2-5 and V is TRBV29-1, with TRBD1 identical over 8 bases. The CDR3 length is 13 residues. V gave up 7 bases and J gave up 2 bases; unmatched junction bases: 6. The germline V gene has CDR1 SQVTM and CDR2 ANQGSEA. CDR3 sequence (DNA): TGCAGCGCCCACAGGGGGATGCAAGAGACCCAGTACTTC. The encoded protein is CSAHRGMQETQYF.

The chain combines TRBV13 with TRBJ2-5, with unresolved D. The J call is doubtful: the DNA matches TRBJ2-7 better. Per germline, CDR1 PRHDT and CDR2 FYEKMQ (reference sequence). This CDR3 comprises 13 residues. The CDR3: CASSLNFAREQYF. CDR3 nucleotide sequence: TGTGCCAGCAGCCTAAACTTTGCTCGCGAGCAGTACTTC.

This chain joins TRBV19 and TRBJ1-3, with TRBD1 matching 9 bases. Germline loops: CDR1 LNHDA, CDR2 SQIVND (reference sequence). Trimming removed 5 bases from V and 0 bases from J; junction bases left unmatched: 14. CDR3 length: 19 residues. This CDR3 is CASSSRGTGSPSSGNTIYF. The CDR3 DNA reads TGTGCCAGTAGTTCCAGAGGGACAGGGTCTCCCTCCTCTGGAAACACCATATATTTT.

The rearrangement uses TRBV2 and TRBJ1-2; 9 bases fit TRBD1. The CDR3 runs 17 residues. Germline trimming cut 1 base from V and 4 bases from J; bases unmatched to any gene: 10. From germline, CDR1 is SNHLY and CDR2 FYNNEI. The CDR3 coding sequence is TGTGCCAGCAGTGAAGAATCGTGGGGACAGGGCGCCTATGGCTACACCTTC. Translating it yields CASSEESWGQGAYGYTF.

The chain is built from TRBV7-2 and TRBJ1-5; TRBD1 matches at 12 bases. CDR1 is SGHTA and CDR2 is FQGNSA in the germline V gene. Trimming at V came to 6 bases and at J to 6 bases, leaving 3 bases not matched to a gene. This CDR3 contains 14 residues. Here the CDR3 DNA reads TGTGCCAGCAGGGGACAGGGGGCCTCTCAGCCCCAGCATTTT. Translation gives CASRGQGASQPQHF.

This clone was observed a handful of times. The rearrangement joins TRBV5-4 to TRBJ2-5, with D possibly being TRBD1 (6 bases). The closer fit of TRBJ2-7 to the DNA end suggests the J call may be wrong. This CDR3 spans 14 amino acids. CDR1 is SGHNT, CDR2 YYREEE, per germline (reference sequence). In nucleotides, the CDR3 is TGTGCCAGCAGCTTCTACAGGGATGGAATCGAGCAGTACTTC. The encoded protein is CASSFYRDGIEQYF.

The chain uses TRBV15 and TRBJ2-5; TRBD2 aligns across 8 bases. The CDR3 sequence is 15 residues long. Germline V gives CDR1 LNHNV, CDR2 YYDKDF (reference sequence). V was clipped by 3 bases and J by 2 bases; unmatched bases: 5. CDR3 in amino acids: CATSRAAGGQETQYF. CDR3 DNA: TGTGCCACCAGCAGGGCGGCGGGGGGTCAAGAGACCCAGTACTTC.

This clone was counted a few times. The chain carries TRBV2 and TRBJ1-6; D remains ambiguous. Trimming pared 6 bases from V and 11 bases from J, leaving 11 bases between. This CDR3 has 12 amino acids. CDR1 is SNHLY, CDR2 FYNNEI, per germline. As DNA, the CDR3 is TGTGCCAGCAGGGCGACCCGGGCACCCCTCCACTTT. Protein: CASRATRAPLHF.

This clone was counted a few times. The chain links TRBV7-9 to TRBJ1-2; D unclear. CDR1 is SEHNR, CDR2 FQNEAQ, per germline (reference sequence). This CDR3 is built from 13 residues. V was trimmed by 1 base and J by 2 bases, leaving 5 bases between them. The CDR3 bases are TGTGCCAGCAGCTTAGAACAGAACTATGGCTACACCTTC. Its protein is CASSLEQNYGYTF.

The chain couples TRBV13 to TRBJ2-1; TRBD1 is a possible D gene (6 bases). CDR1 and CDR2 from the germline V gene are PRHDT and FYEKMQ (reference sequence). V lost 5 bases and J lost 7, with 9 bases in between. The CDR3 covers 12 residues. CDR3 sequence: CASSLDRNEQFF. DNA for the CDR3: TGTGCCAGCAGCCTGGACAGAAATGAGCAGTTCTTC.

The chain combines TRBV19 with TRBJ1-3; D perhaps matches TRBD1 (5 bases). The CDR3 spans 13 residues. The ends were cut back, 8 bases at V and 2 bases at J, with 10 bases in the middle. Germline V CDR1 and CDR2: LNHDA, SQIVND (reference sequence). The CDR3 loop reads CASGGVAGNTIYF. Here the CDR3 DNA reads TGTGCCAGTGGAGGGGTGGCTGGAAACACCATATATTTT.

The rearrangement uses TRBV10-2 and TRBJ2-7; TRBD1 might be the D (6 bases). This CDR3 contains 12 residues. Trimming took 9 bases from V and 7 from J, leaving 16 bases between them. The V gene's germline CDR1 is WSHSY and CDR2 SAAADI. CDR3 nucleotides: TGCGCCAGAATTCACAGGGAGAGGGAGCAGTACTTC. It codes for CARIHREREQYF.

The chain has TRBV6-5 and TRBJ1-1, with 7 bases fitting TRBD1. The V gene end was trimmed by 1 base and the J gene end by 7 bases; junction bases not matched to a gene: 3. The length of the CDR3 is 13 residues. CDR1 and CDR2 (germline): MNHEY, SVGAGI. The CDR3 region has the DNA TGTGCCAGCAGTTACTTGACAGGGAGTGAAGCTTTCTTT. Translating it yields CASSYLTGSEAFF.

The chain is built from TRBV5-1 and TRBJ2-1; the match to TRBD2 covers 10 bases. This CDR3 contains 17 residues. J was trimmed by 0 bases and V by 5 bases; bases with no gene match: 8. CDR1 and CDR2 from the germline V gene are SGHRS and YFSETQ. The CDR3 DNA sequence: TGCGCCAGCAGGTCCACTAGCGGGGCTAGCTCCTACAATGAGCAGTTCTTC. Translated, it gives CASRSTSGASSYNEQFF.

In regard to this clone: The conserved phenylalanine or tryptophan normally closing the CDR3 is absent here, so this likely arose from a read error. J is TRBJ1-1 and V is TRBV6-5; no clear D. V was cut by 0 bases and J by 1 base, with 12 bases left in between. This CDR3 has 16 amino acids. Germline V lookup: CDR1 MNHEY, CDR2 SVGAGI. CDR3 protein: CASSYSTLYENTEAFL. The CDR3 region has the DNA TGTGCCAGCAGTTACTCTACACTATACGAGAACACTGAAGCTTTCCTT.

In DNA form, the CDR3 reads TGCGCCAGCAGGGACGGGACAGGGGGCCGTCGTCAGCCCCAGCATTTT. Protein: CASRDGTGGRRQPQHF. The rearrangement joins TRBV10-2 to TRBJ1-5; 12 bases fit TRBD1. V lost 6 bases and J lost 6; bases outside the gene matches: 9. Germline V gene data show CDR1 as WSHSY and CDR2 as SAAADI. This CDR3 has 16 amino acids.